In its sample, the clone carrying this TCR beta chain was seen a few times. Only in-frame clones appear in the TCRdb table, and some are missing; sequencing was by immunoSEQ multiplex PCR. Seen here are 30,000 to 35,000 clones, roughly 91% observed once, and the top ten hold about 7.5%. The CDR3 is 14 residues long. Germline-derived CDR1 and CDR2 are SNHLY and FYNNEI. The V and J ends lost 4 bases and 3 bases, in that order; junction bases with no gene match: 4. These data belong to a study of T cell changes during pregnancy in multiple sclerosis. Sequencing was performed on CD8+ T cells from peripheral blood mononuclear cells, taken before pregnancy. The chain joins TRBV2 to TRBJ1-2, with TRBD1 matching over 8 bases. This receptor was obtained from a female donor with multiple sclerosis, enrolled in a pregnancy study. CDR3 nucleotides: TGTGCCAGCAGTGGTGTGACAGGGGACTATGGCTACACCTTC. It is translated as CASSGVTGDYGYTF.